This TCR beta chain was profiled in a study of Graves' ophthalmopathy and Graves' hyperthyroidism. Patients with other autoimmune diseases, uncontrolled infections, pregnancy or lactation were excluded. RNA transcripts served as template for amplifying TCR beta CDR3 sequences. The library came from an HTBI-primed first-round RT-PCR and a second-round multiplex PCR. MiXCR was run by TCRdb on the multiplex PCR reads, yielding one entry per CDR3 protein. The sample lists 350,000 to 450,000 distinct CDR3 sequences; about 16% were seen once. In its sample, this clonotype was seen many times. Germline V gene data show CDR1 as MNHEY and CDR2 as SMNVEV (reference sequence). The CDR3 is 14 amino acids. J was trimmed by 3 bases and V by 5 bases; bases with no gene match: 6.

The clonotype comes from a woman aged 18-29 years with Graves' ophthalmopathy. Sequences were obtained from peripheral blood. The V call is TRBV27, the J call TRBJ2-7; 8 bases fit TRBD1. The CDR3 bases are TGTGCCAGCAGTCTCAGGGGGCAAAACTACGAGCAGTACTTC. Protein sequence: CASSLRGQNYEQYF.